This TCR beta chain was captured in a study of T cells in Graves' hyperthyroidism and ophthalmopathy. Study-wide points: In the blood, most expanded thyroid clonotypes above 0.001 appeared as well.

Graves' hyperthyroidism was deemed stable absent ophthalmopathy progression within 18 months. Exclusions: uncontrolled infection, other autoimmune disease, pregnancy, lactation. It was less than 13 ml of fresh peripheral blood that supplied the PBMCs. This clonotype came up a few times. Antigen unknown. Trimming shortened V by 9 bases and J by 1 base, and 10 bases separated the two germline ends. Germline CDR1 and CDR2: SGHNT and YYREEE (reference sequence). The length of the CDR3 is 12 residues. The CDR3 regions of TCR beta were amplified from RNA transcripts. HTBI primers were employed in a first-round RT-PCR of the TCR CDR3. TCRdb analysed the multiplex PCR reads with MiXCR anew, one entry per CDR3 protein. The sample carries about 400,000 distinct CDR3 sequences, 15% to 18% recorded once.

The J gene is TRBJ1-1, the V gene TRBV5-4; perhaps TRBD1 as D (6 bases). Sequenced sample: blood. The TCR comes from a woman younger than 30 with Graves' hyperthyroidism. CDR3 sequence (DNA): TGTGCCACGACAGGTTCGAACACTGAAGCTTTCTTT. Amino acids: CATTGSNTEAFF.